These 17 T cell receptor beta chains came from one sample sequenced in a study of CD8+ T cells in alopecia areata. The sample's treatment: oral pan-JAK inhibitor, 5-10 mg twice daily. cDNA reverse transcribed from extracted RNA served as the sequencing template. Assay used: immunoSEQ multiplex PCR; TCRdb lists only in-frame clones, some missing. The table shows 120,000 to 150,000 clones, with approximately 90% occurring only once. This material consisted of CD8+ T cells sorted from blood, taken at week 4, from a patient treated with tofacitinib. The receptor source for this set is a human donor with alopecia areata.

The chain couples TRBV4-2 to TRBJ1-1, with TRBD1 matching over 9 bases. V trimming: 0 bases; J trimming: 1 base; junction bases outside the gene matches: 9. The CDR3 is 18 amino acids. Per the germline V gene, CDR1 is LGHNA and CDR2 is YNFKEQ. The CDR3 coding sequence is TGTGCCAGCAGCCAAGATCTCCTCCCGGGACAGGGGAACACTGAAGCTTTCTTT. Protein: CASSQDLLPGQGNTEAFF.

The gene calls are TRBV25-1 and TRBJ2-7, with TRBD2 identical over 9 bases. The CDR3 consists of 18 residues. The germline V gene has CDR1 MGHDK and CDR2 SYGVNS. After removal of 3 bases from V and 2 bases from J, the junction contained 14 bases not matched to a gene. CDR3 sequence (DNA): TGTGCCAGCAGTGACCCCCGGGGGACTAGCAGAACGCCCTACGAGCAGTACTTC. Residues: CASSDPRGTSRTPYEQYF.

The table lists this clone with a few counts. J is TRBJ2-1 and V is TRBV7-2, with 7 nucleotides matching TRBD2. J gave up 7 bases and V 1 base, and 7 bases lay outside the gene matches. Germline lookup yields CDR1 SGHTA and CDR2 FQGNSA. CDR3 length: 15 residues. CDR3 in amino acids: CASSLDPGGMNEQFF. The CDR3 DNA sequence: TGTGCCAGCAGCTTAGATCCGGGGGGTATGAATGAGCAGTTCTTC.

J is TRBJ2-7 and V is TRBV27; 7 bases are shared with TRBD1. This CDR3 spans 14 amino acids. The V gene's germline CDR1 is MNHEY and CDR2 SMNVEV (reference sequence). V gave up 7 bases and J gave up 2 bases; unmatched junction bases: 8. The CDR3, as DNA: TGTGCCAGCACCCCCCCGGACAGGCCCTACGAGCAGTACTTC. This sequence encodes CASTPPDRPYEQYF.

The chain is built from TRBV6-1 and TRBJ2-7; 8 bases fit TRBD1. CDR3 length equals 13 residues. Trimming took 4 bases from V and 3 from J; bases not matched to a gene: 2. CDR1 is MNHNS, CDR2 SASEGT, per germline. CDR3 DNA: TGTGCCAGCAGTGGGGACAGGCACTACGAGCAGTACTTC. It encodes CASSGDRHYEQYF.

The gene calls are TRBV6-5 and TRBJ2-5; D may be TRBD2 (5 bases). Trimming shortened V by 2 bases and J by 0 bases, and 10 bases separated the two germline ends. CDR3 length equals 15 residues. Germline V gene lookup returns CDR1 MNHEY and CDR2 SVGAGI. The CDR3 loop is CASSYGSGYQETQYF. DNA of the CDR3: TGTGCCAGCAGTTACGGGTCGGGGTACCAAGAGACCCAGTACTTC.

The chain has TRBV2 and TRBJ2-7; 7 bases map to TRBD2. The germline gives CDR1 SNHLY, CDR2 FYNNEI. The CDR3 has 16 amino acids. J gave up 4 bases and V 9 bases, and 18 bases lay outside the gene matches. The CDR3 DNA follows: TGTGCCAGAACGGCTACCCACGGACTAGAAAATTACGAGCAGTACTTC. This encodes CARTATHGLENYEQYF.

V is TRBV13 and J is TRBJ2-1; no clear D. Trimming removed 1 base from V and 4 bases from J, with 8 bases in between. Germline loops: CDR1 PRHDT, CDR2 FYEKMQ (reference sequence). The CDR3 contains 14 residues. This chain's CDR3 is CASSLDTYYNEQFF. CDR3 sequence (DNA): TGTGCCAGCAGCTTAGACACGTATTACAATGAGCAGTTCTTC.

The chain joins TRBV27 to TRBJ2-3; 8 bases match TRBD2. CDR1 and CDR2 (germline): MNHEY, SMNVEV (reference sequence). V lost 3 bases and J lost 1; bases outside the gene matches: 3. The CDR3 has 15 residues. The CDR3 region has the DNA TGTGCCAGCAGTTTTAGGCGGGGGGGCACAGATACGCAGTATTTT. Translating it yields CASSFRRGGTDTQYF.

The chain employs TRBV5-4 and TRBJ2-3; D call uncertain. Germline V gene data show CDR1 as SGHNT and CDR2 as YYREEE (reference sequence). Between the trimmed V and J ends, which lost 4 bases and 4 bases, there was a span of 7 bases. The CDR3 runs 12 residues. The CDR3 nucleotides read TGTGCCAGCAGCCTTATCCCAGATACGCAGTATTTT. Its translation is CASSLIPDTQYF.

The chain carries TRBV4-1 and TRBJ1-5; 7 bases map to TRBD1. The CDR3 sequence is 15 residues long. Germline CDR1 and CDR2: MGHRA and YSYEKL. The junction had 5 bases not matched to a gene; V was cut back by 0 bases and J by 6 bases. CDR3 coding DNA: TGCGCCAGCAGCCAAGAACAGGGGACGAGTCAGCCCCAGCATTTT. Encoded protein: CASSQEQGTSQPQHF.

This clone is medium-sized within its sample. This chain links TRBV29-1 with TRBJ2-1, with TRBD2 identical over 8 bases. The J segment lost 8 bases and the V segment lost 2 bases, leaving 11 bases of the junction unmatched. The CDR3 covers 15 residues. The germline CDR1 and CDR2 sequences are SQVTM and ANQGSEA. The CDR3 region is CSVERYGGADYEQFF. The CDR3 DNA sequence: TGCAGCGTTGAAAGATACGGGGGGGCCGATTATGAGCAGTTCTTC.

The chain employs TRBV30 and TRBJ1-2; TRBD1 matches 7 bases. The germline gives CDR1 GTSNPN, CDR2 SVGIG (reference sequence). This CDR3 is 17 amino acids long. V trimming: 7 bases; J trimming: 4 bases; junction bases outside the gene matches: 21. Written as DNA, the CDR3 is TGTGCCTCCAGCGAGGGTTCGGGGACAGATCTCTTCTATGGCTACACCTTC. Translating it yields CASSEGSGTDLFYGYTF.

This sequence joins TRBV5-6 and TRBJ1-1, with D possibly TRBD1 on 5 matching bases. This CDR3 has 15 residues. Germline V gene sequence: CDR1 SGHDT, CDR2 YYEEEE. V lost 4 bases and J lost 1, with 14 bases in between. CDR3 nucleotides: TGTGCCAGCAGCGCGACCCCCGGGGGGAACACTGAAGCTTTCTTT. This codes for CASSATPGGNTEAFF.

The chain couples TRBV10-3 to TRBJ2-3, with D perhaps TRBD1 (6 bases). Germline CDR1 is ENHRY and CDR2 is SYGVKD. This CDR3 has 16 amino acids. V was cut by 3 bases and J by 0 bases, with 13 bases left in between. DNA for the CDR3: TGTGCCATCAGTGACCCTCAGGGGTTTAGCACAGATACGCAGTATTTT. Protein: CAISDPQGFSTDTQYF.

The CDR3 region is CATSRGEGRNYGYTF. CDR3 bases: TGTGCCACCAGCAGAGGGGAGGGCAGAAACTATGGCTACACCTTC. This chain connects TRBV15 to TRBJ1-2; D gene unclear. The CDR3 is 15 residues long. From germline, CDR1 is LNHNV and CDR2 YYDKDF (reference sequence). The V end was cut by 1 base, the J end by 2 bases, with 11 bases between.

This clone was found a few times. The genes are TRBV10-3 and TRBJ2-5; no clear D. Germline values: CDR1 ENHRY, CDR2 SYGVKD. With 2 bases removed from V and 5 bases from J, the gap between germline ends came to 9 bases. The CDR3 totals 13 residues. CDR3 coding DNA: TGTGCCATCAGTGAGGGTGGCGGTGAGACCCAGTACTTC. Encoded protein: CAISEGGGETQYF.